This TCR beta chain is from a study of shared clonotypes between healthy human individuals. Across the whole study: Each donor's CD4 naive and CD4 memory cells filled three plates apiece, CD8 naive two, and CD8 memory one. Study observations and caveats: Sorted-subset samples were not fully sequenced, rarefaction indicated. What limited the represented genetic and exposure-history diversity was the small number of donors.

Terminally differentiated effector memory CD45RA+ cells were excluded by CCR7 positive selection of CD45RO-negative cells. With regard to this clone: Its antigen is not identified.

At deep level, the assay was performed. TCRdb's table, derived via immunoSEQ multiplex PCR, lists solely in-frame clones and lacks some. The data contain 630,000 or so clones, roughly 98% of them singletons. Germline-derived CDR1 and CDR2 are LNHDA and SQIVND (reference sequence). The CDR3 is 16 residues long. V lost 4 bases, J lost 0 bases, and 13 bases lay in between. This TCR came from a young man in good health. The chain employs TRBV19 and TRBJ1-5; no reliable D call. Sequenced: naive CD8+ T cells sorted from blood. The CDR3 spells CASSSQLGNSNQPQHF. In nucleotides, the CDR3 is TGTGCCAGTAGTAGCCAGTTGGGCAATAGCAATCAGCCCCAGCATTTT.